A selection of T cell receptor beta chains follows, all from one sample in a study of cytomegalovirus exposure and HLA in healthy donors. Assay: immunoSEQ multiplex PCR; the TCRdb copy retains only in-frame clones and omits some. This table holds 90,000 to 140,000 clones, 69% found once. The material sequenced was PBMCs. These receptors were taken from a man aged 25-40 years in good health and CMV-seronegative. CDR3s include the opening cysteine and the closing phenylalanine or tryptophan. Each record gives: CDR3 protein, CDR3 DNA, D gene, V gene, CDR3 length, clone size, J gene. The D gene is left open where the match is weak. Size is omitted from some rows. Given values are once, few, many or a class for expanded clones.

CDR3: CASGTSGYNEQFF; DNA: TGTGCCAGCGGCACTAGCGGCTACAATGAGCAGTTCTTC; D: TRBD2; V: TRBV11-3; length: 13; size: -; J: TRBJ2-1
CDR3: CASSVQGGWETQYF; DNA: TGTGCCAGCAGCGTCCAGGGAGGGTGGGAGACCCAGTACTTC; D: TRBD2; V: TRBV9; length: 14; size: -; J: TRBJ2-5
CDR3: CASSRPWDRGSTGANVLTF; DNA: TGTGCCAGCAGCCGACCCTGGGACAGGGGAAGTACTGGGGCCAACGTCCTGACTTTC; D: TRBD1; V: TRBV7-9; length: 19; size: -; J: TRBJ2-6
CDR3: CATSRDQTTGTGYGYTF; DNA: TGTGCCACCAGCAGAGATCAAACAACAGGGACGGGCTATGGCTACACCTTC; D: -; V: TRBV15; length: 17; size: -; J: TRBJ1-2
CDR3: CASSLLRQGGEQFF; DNA: TGTGCCAGCAGCTTACTCCGACAGGGCGGTGAGCAGTTCTTC; D: TRBD1; V: TRBV11-3; length: 14; size: -; J: TRBJ2-1
CDR3: CASSYKGPVSGSPLHF; DNA: TGTGCCAGCAGTTACAAAGGCCCAGTTTCAGGTTCACCCCTCCACTTT; D: -; V: TRBV6-5; length: 16; size: few; J: TRBJ1-6
CDR3: CASSSPGQGYEQYF; DNA: TGTGCCAGCAGCTCGCCGGGACAGGGGTACGAGCAGTACTTC; D: TRBD1; V: TRBV7-9; length: 14; size: -; J: TRBJ2-7
CDR3: CASSYGTRLAEAFF; DNA: TGTGCCAGCAGTTACGGGACAAGGCTAGCTGAAGCTTTCTTT; D: -; V: TRBV27; length: 14; size: few; J: TRBJ1-1
CDR3: CASTLNRGPRPEAFF; DNA: TGTGCCAGCACCCTGAACAGGGGGCCACGGCCTGAAGCTTTCTTT; D: TRBD1; V: TRBV6-5; length: 15; size: -; J: TRBJ1-1
CDR3: CASSVARGNEQFF; DNA: TGTGCCAGCAGCGTAGCCAGGGGCAATGAGCAGTTCTTC; D: -; V: TRBV9; length: 13; size: -; J: TRBJ2-1
CDR3: CSVPRGIGYGYTF; DNA: TGCAGCGTACCCAGGGGCATTGGGTATGGCTACACCTTC; D: -; V: TRBV29-1; length: 13; size: once; J: TRBJ1-2
CDR3: CATDREIGTEAFF; DNA: TGTGCCACCGACAGGGAGATCGGCACTGAAGCTTTCTTT; D: TRBD1; V: TRBV2; length: 13; size: -; J: TRBJ1-1
CDR3: CASTDPATSGTYEQYF; DNA: TGTGCCAGCACTGATCCCGCGACTAGCGGGACCTACGAGCAGTACTTC; D: TRBD2; V: TRBV6-1; length: 16; size: -; J: TRBJ2-7
CDR3: CASSQGPGTSGTSSYEQYF; DNA: TGCGCCAGCAGCCAAGGTCCCGGGACTAGCGGGACTAGCTCCTACGAGCAGTACTTC; D: TRBD2; V: TRBV4-1; length: 19; size: few; J: TRBJ2-7
CDR3: CASSQGIGGDYGYTF; DNA: TGCGCCAGCAGCCAAGGGATAGGGGGGGACTATGGCTACACCTTC; D: -; V: TRBV4-3; length: 15; size: -; J: TRBJ1-2
CDR3: CASSFRREGLYPETQYF; DNA: TGTGCCAGCAGCTTTCGGCGGGAGGGTTTGTATCCAGAGACCCAGTACTTC; D: TRBD2; V: TRBV11-2; length: 17; size: -; J: TRBJ2-5
CDR3: CASSHRTGAYEQYF; DNA: TGTGCCAGCAGTCATCGGACAGGAGCCTACGAGCAGTACTTC; D: TRBD1; V: TRBV27; length: 14; size: -; J: TRBJ2-7
CDR3: CASRAKAGGQDTQYF; DNA: TGTGCCAGCAGGGCTAAAGCGGGAGGGCAAGATACGCAGTATTTT; D: TRBD2; V: TRBV6-1; length: 15; size: -; J: TRBJ2-3
CDR3: CASSQDQGAFNSPLHF; DNA: TGTGCCAGCAGCCAAGACCAGGGGGCATTTAATTCACCCCTCCACTTT; D: TRBD1; V: TRBV4-2; length: 16; size: -; J: TRBJ1-6
CDR3: CASSPLDRDDSPLHF; DNA: TGTGCCAGCAGTCCCCTGGACAGGGATGATTCACCCCTCCACTTT; D: TRBD1; V: TRBV28; length: 15; size: few; J: TRBJ1-6
CDR3: CASSPTPAQGNPLAGANVLTF; DNA: TGTGCCAGCAGTCCAACCCCGGCACAGGGGAACCCTCTGGCTGGGGCCAACGTCCTGACTTTC; D: TRBD1; V: TRBV27; length: 21; size: -; J: TRBJ2-6
CDR3: CASSLLRPGVTGELFF; DNA: TGTGCCAGCAGCTTACTGAGGCCCGGAGTCACCGGGGAGCTGTTTTTT; D: -; V: TRBV7-8; length: 16; size: -; J: TRBJ2-2
CDR3: CAWSGLALGTF; DNA: TGTGCCTGGAGCGGACTTGCCCTGGGGACCTTC; D: -; V: TRBV30; length: 11; size: -; J: TRBJ1-2
CDR3: CASSLGTGSNNEQFF; DNA: TGTGCCAGCAGCTTGGGGACAGGGAGCAACAATGAGCAGTTCTTC; D: TRBD1; V: TRBV7-9; length: 15; size: -; J: TRBJ2-1
CDR3: CASSEIFRTSNGYTF; DNA: TGTGCCAGCAGTGAAATTTTTCGGACTTCGAATGGCTACACCTTC; D: -; V: TRBV2; length: 15; size: few; J: TRBJ1-2
CDR3: CSADNSYEQYF; DNA: TGCAGTGCCGACAATTCCTACGAGCAGTACTTC; D: -; V: TRBV20-1; length: 11; size: once; J: TRBJ2-7
CDR3: CASSLPGGAYYGYTF; DNA: TGTGCCAGCAGTCTTCCGGGGGGGGCATATTATGGCTACACCTTC; D: -; V: TRBV28; length: 15; size: -; J: TRBJ1-2
CDR3: CASSSRTSPSYGYTF; DNA: TGTGCCAGCAGCTCCCGCACCAGCCCTAGCTATGGCTACACCTTC; D: -; V: TRBV7-8; length: 15; size: few; J: TRBJ1-2
CDR3: CASSEALQGKTYYGYTF; DNA: TGTGCCAGCAGTGAAGCGCTTCAGGGGAAGACCTACTATGGCTACACCTTC; D: -; V: TRBV6-1; length: 17; size: -; J: TRBJ1-2
CDR3: CSVEGGKTVGTDTQYF; DNA: TGCAGCGTTGAAGGGGGAAAGACAGTGGGCACAGATACGCAGTATTTT; D: -; V: TRBV29-1; length: 16; size: few; J: TRBJ2-3
CDR3: CASSLTGGRGNQPQHF; DNA: TGTGCCAGCAGTTTAACGGGGGGACGGGGCAATCAGCCCCAGCATTTT; D: -; V: TRBV27; length: 16; size: -; J: TRBJ1-5
CDR3: CASRQTGLTDTQYF; DNA: TGTGCCAGCAGGCAAACAGGGCTCACAGATACGCAGTATTTT; D: -; V: TRBV6-1; length: 14; size: -; J: TRBJ2-3
CDR3: CASSQGSGSLNEQFF; DNA: TGCGCCAGCAGCCAAGGTAGCGGGAGTCTCAATGAGCAGTTCTTC; D: TRBD2; V: TRBV4-3; length: 15; size: -; J: TRBJ2-1
CDR3: CASSVDWNTEAFF; DNA: TGTGCCAGCAGTGTAGACTGGAACACTGAAGCTTTCTTT; D: -; V: TRBV9; length: 13; size: -; J: TRBJ1-1
CDR3: CASRLGTSVSTDTQYF; DNA: TGTGCCAGCCGTTTGGGGACTAGCGTTAGCACAGATACGCAGTATTTT; D: TRBD2; V: TRBV2; length: 16; size: once; J: TRBJ2-3
CDR3: CASSLWDSDENNEQFF; DNA: TGTGCCAGCAGCTTATGGGACAGCGATGAAAACAATGAGCAGTTCTTC; D: TRBD1; V: TRBV11-2; length: 16; size: -; J: TRBJ2-1
CDR3: CASSTGLAGLTYNEQFF; DNA: TGTGCCAGCAGCACTGGACTAGCGGGCCTTACCTACAATGAGCAGTTCTTC; D: TRBD2; V: TRBV7-9; length: 17; size: -; J: TRBJ2-1
CDR3: CASSSEGRVHEQYF; DNA: TGTGCCAGCAGCTCAGAGGGTAGGGTTCACGAGCAGTACTTC; D: -; V: TRBV7-9; length: 14; size: -; J: TRBJ2-7
CDR3: CASSPSRGGPLSYEQYF; DNA: TGTGCCAGCAGCCCATCCCGAGGGGGACCGTTGTCCTACGAGCAGTACTTC; D: -; V: TRBV21-1; length: 17; size: -; J: TRBJ2-7
CDR3: CASSEAGSRYEQYF; DNA: TGTGCCAGCAGCGAAGCGGGAAGTAGGTACGAGCAGTACTTC; D: TRBD2; V: TRBV7-3; length: 14; size: -; J: TRBJ2-7
CDR3: CASNPRRGSGQPQHF; DNA: TGTGCCAGCAACCCTCGAAGGGGATCCGGGCAGCCCCAGCATTTT; D: -; V: TRBV28; length: 15; size: -; J: TRBJ1-5
CDR3: CASSQERGRATYEQYF; DNA: TGCGCCAGCAGCCAAGAACGAGGCAGGGCCACCTACGAGCAGTACTTC; D: -; V: TRBV4-3; length: 16; size: -; J: TRBJ2-7
CDR3: CASISGTGLSEQYF; DNA: TGTGCCAGCATTTCCGGGACAGGGCTTTCCGAGCAGTACTTC; D: TRBD1; V: TRBV6-6; length: 14; size: -; J: TRBJ2-7
CDR3: CAWSLSFEQYF; DNA: TGTGCCTGGAGTCTGAGTTTCGAGCAGTACTTC; D: -; V: TRBV30; length: 11; size: -; J: TRBJ2-7
CDR3: CASSLTGVGANVLTF; DNA: TGTGCCAGCAGCTTAACGGGTGTAGGGGCCAACGTCCTGACTTTC; D: -; V: TRBV11-3; length: 15; size: -; J: TRBJ2-6
CDR3: CASSEARNGYTF; DNA: TGTGCCAGCAGCGAGGCACGGAATGGCTACACCTTC; D: -; V: TRBV11-3; length: 12; size: -; J: TRBJ1-2
CDR3: CASSLGHPSGDTQYF; DNA: TGTGCCAGCAGCTTAGGTCATCCCTCGGGAGATACGCAGTATTTT; D: -; V: TRBV7-9; length: 15; size: few; J: TRBJ2-3
CDR3: CASSMTGLGNYGYTF; DNA: TGTGCCAGTAGTATGACAGGGTTAGGGAACTATGGCTACACCTTC; D: TRBD1; V: TRBV19; length: 15; size: -; J: TRBJ1-2
CDR3: CASSGGVAVRYGYTF; DNA: TGTGCCAGCAGTGGCGGGGTGGCAGTGCGCTATGGCTACACCTTC; D: -; V: TRBV28; length: 15; size: -; J: TRBJ1-2
CDR3: CARLPPLAGDATDTQYF; DNA: TGTGCCAGGCTTCCCCCCCTAGCGGGGGATGCCACAGATACGCAGTATTTT; D: TRBD2; V: TRBV2; length: 17; size: -; J: TRBJ2-3
CDR3: CASSRWTSGTSTDTQYF; DNA: TGTGCCAGCAGCCGATGGACTAGCGGGACTAGCACAGATACGCAGTATTTT; D: TRBD2; V: TRBV4-2; length: 17; size: few; J: TRBJ2-3
CDR3: CASSLGPRDRAPPYGYTF; DNA: TGTGCCAGCAGCTTAGGGCCCCGGGACAGGGCACCGCCCTATGGCTACACCTTC; D: TRBD1; V: TRBV11-2; length: 18; size: -; J: TRBJ1-2
CDR3: CASNSYDRLTGELFF; DNA: TGTGCCAGCAACTCGTATGACAGGCTGACCGGGGAGCTGTTTTTT; D: -; V: TRBV28; length: 15; size: -; J: TRBJ2-2
CDR3: CASSGGGIPYEQYF; DNA: TGTGCCAGCTCAGGGGGAGGTATCCCCTACGAGCAGTACTTC; D: -; V: TRBV18; length: 14; size: -; J: TRBJ2-7